The T cell receptor beta chain described here comes from a study of early T cells in non-severe SARS-CoV-2 infection. This clonotype was seen only a few times. The CDR3 consists of 14 residues. From germline, CDR1 is SGHNT and CDR2 YYREEE (reference sequence). V was trimmed by 4 bases and J by 8 bases, leaving 16 bases between them. Molecules of cDNA were individually given unique molecular identifiers that were attached to them. TCRdb ran MiXCR on the 5' RACE reads and lists one entry per CDR3 protein. Of 100,000 to 150,000 distinct CDR3 sequences listed, 15% were seen once; the top ten hold less than 25%.

The sample taken for sequencing was whole blood. The V gene is TRBV5-4, the J gene TRBJ2-1; D may be TRBD1 or TRBD2 (5 bases each). This TCR came from an adult who was a healthcare worker with PCR-confirmed SARS-CoV-2 infection or an uninfected control (not recorded which). The DNA of the CDR3 is TGTGCCAGCAGCCTCTACTTGGGACCAGATGAGCAGTTCTTC. It translates to CASSLYLGPDEQFF.